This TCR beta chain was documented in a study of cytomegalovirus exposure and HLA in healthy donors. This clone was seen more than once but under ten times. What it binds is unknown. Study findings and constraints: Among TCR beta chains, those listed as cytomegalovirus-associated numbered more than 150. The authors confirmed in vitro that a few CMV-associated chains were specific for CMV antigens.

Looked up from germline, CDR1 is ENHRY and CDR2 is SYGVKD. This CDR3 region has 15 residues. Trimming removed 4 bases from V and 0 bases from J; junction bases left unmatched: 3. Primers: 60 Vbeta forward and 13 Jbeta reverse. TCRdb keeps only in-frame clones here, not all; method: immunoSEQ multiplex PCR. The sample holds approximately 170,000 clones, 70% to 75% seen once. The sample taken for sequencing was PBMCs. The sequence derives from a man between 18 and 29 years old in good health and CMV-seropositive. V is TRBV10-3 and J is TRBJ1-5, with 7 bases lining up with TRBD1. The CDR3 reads CAISGDSNSNQPQHF. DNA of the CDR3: TGTGCCATCAGTGGGGACAGCAATAGCAATCAGCCCCAGCATTTT.